Below, 27 T cell receptor beta chains from the same sample are listed, as sequenced in a study of shared clonotypes between healthy human individuals. TCRdb keeps only in-frame clones here, not all; method: immunoSEQ multiplex PCR. The sample gives 950,000 to 1,100,000 clones, around four fifths of which show up once; 1.4% to 1.5% is in the top ten. The sample taken for sequencing was memory CD4+ T cells sorted from blood. Indicated subset: CD45RA-negative fraction. The origin of the receptors is a man between 18 and 35 years old in good health.

In this sample, this clone turned up a few times. The chain has TRBV2 and TRBJ1-4, with TRBD1 as a possible D gene (6 bases). The CDR3 runs 15 residues. CDR1 and CDR2 from the germline V gene are SNHLY and FYNNEI. V was trimmed by 5 bases and J by 1 base, leaving 11 bases between them. In DNA form, the CDR3 reads TGTGCCAGCAGTCCAATACAGGGAACTAATGAAAAACTGTTTTTT. This sequence encodes CASSPIQGTNEKLFF.

The rearrangement uses TRBV6-5 and TRBJ1-2; D is undetermined. Germline lookup yields CDR1 MNHEY and CDR2 SVGAGI. Trimming removed 2 bases at V and 4 bases at J, with 8 bases between. The CDR3 has 13 amino acids. CDR3 protein: CASSYARGYGYTF. The CDR3 nucleotides are TGTGCCAGCAGTTACGCCCGGGGCTATGGCTACACCTTC.

The genes are TRBV5-3 and TRBJ1-1; D is unclear. TRBV5-3 is recorded as an ORF, its role being uncertain. Trimming shortened V by 4 bases and J by 5 bases, and 24 bases separated the two germline ends. The CDR3 is 17 amino acids. CDR3 protein: CARSRIRRAGYGTEAFF. DNA of the CDR3: TGTGCCAGAAGCCGTATTCGACGTGCGGGTTACGGTACTGAAGCTTTCTTT.

This clone was counted between two and nine times. The J gene is TRBJ2-1, the V gene TRBV12-5, with 9 bases that match TRBD2. With 4 bases clipped from V and 2 bases from J, the junction kept 15 bases outside the gene matches. Germline V gene lookup returns CDR1 LGHNT and CDR2 FRNRAP. The CDR3 length is 19 residues. CDR3: CASGSPGQHLAGAYNEQFF. CDR3 DNA: TGTGCTAGTGGTTCCCCGGGACAGCATTTAGCGGGAGCCTACAATGAGCAGTTCTTC. The variable domain in full, completed from reference TRBV12-5 and TRBJ2-1, reads DARVTQTPRHKVTEMGQEVTMRCQPILGHNTVFWYRQTMMQGLELLAYFRNRAPLDDSGMPKDRFSAEMPDATLATLKIQPSEPRDSAVYFCASGSPGQHLAGAYNEQFFGPGTRLTVL.

This clone appeared a few times. Additional DNA sequences in this sample encode the identical CDR3. This chain connects TRBV11-2 to TRBJ1-6, with 8 bases matching TRBD1. V dropped 5 bases and J dropped 6; count of bases not matched to a gene: 6. The CDR3 is 15 residues long. Per germline, CDR1 SGHAT and CDR2 FQNNGV. The chain's CDR3 is CASSARDRPNSPLHF. CDR3 nucleotide sequence: TGTGCCAGCAGCGCCCGGGACAGGCCTAATTCACCCCTCCACTTT.

V is TRBV27 and J is TRBJ1-1; no reliable D call. The V and J ends lost 2 bases and 3 bases respectively, with 7 bases between them. Germline V gene sequence: CDR1 MNHEY, CDR2 SMNVEV (reference sequence). The CDR3 contains 13 residues. CDR3 nucleotide sequence: TGTGCCAGCAGTTTAAGCCGGCACACTGAAGCTTTCTTT. Translating it yields CASSLSRHTEAFF.

This clone was found once. This chain connects TRBV9 to TRBJ2-1; 8 positions agree with TRBD2. Germline V gene data show CDR1 as SGDLS and CDR2 as YYNGEE. V lost 4 bases to trimming and J lost 0 bases; unmatched junction nucleotides: 9. This CDR3 region has 17 residues. CDR3 region: CASSSIGGGSSYNEQFF. The CDR3 coding sequence is TGTGCCAGCAGCTCCATCGGGGGGGGCAGCTCCTACAATGAGCAGTTCTTC.

V and J are TRBV7-2 and TRBJ2-2; TRBD1 aligns across 8 bases. The CDR3 totals 17 residues. Germline trimming cut 4 bases from V and 2 bases from J; bases unmatched to any gene: 9. Looked up from germline, CDR1 is SGHTA and CDR2 is FQGNSA. The CDR3 reads CASSSRGTGFNTGELFF. The CDR3 coding sequence is TGTGCCAGCAGCTCACGAGGGACAGGATTCAACACCGGGGAGCTGTTTTTT. Looking up the rest from reference TRBV7-2 and TRBJ2-2 gives the full variable domain: GAGVSQSPSNKVTEKGKDVELRCDPISGHTALYWYRQSLGQGLEFLIYFQGNSAPDKSGLPSDRFSAERTGGSVSTLTIQRTQQEDSAVYLCASSSRGTGFNTGELFFGEGSRLTVL.

The chain recombines TRBV28 with TRBJ2-1, with D perhaps matching TRBD1 (6 bases). Germline assignment: CDR1 MDHEN and CDR2 SYDVKM. The CDR3 loop spans 14 amino acids. V was trimmed by 0 bases and J by 4 bases, leaving 7 bases between them. The CDR3 bases are TGTGCCAGCAGTTTATGGGGGGCGTACAATGAGCAGTTCTTC. Protein sequence: CASSLWGAYNEQFF.

In regard to this clone: This same CDR3 is encoded by further DNA sequences in the sample. The rearrangement joins TRBV11-2 to TRBJ2-3; D is unresolved. The CDR3 contains 15 residues. V lost 0 bases to trimming and J lost 3 bases, with 10 bases between them. The germline gives CDR1 SGHAT, CDR2 FQNNGV. The CDR3 spells CASSLEGSRTDTQYF. The CDR3 bases are TGTGCCAGCAGCTTAGAGGGTAGCAGGACAGATACGCAGTATTTT.

The CDR3 DNA sequence: TGTGCCAGCAGCTCCGAGACAGGGTTGAGTGGCTACACCTTC. This sequence encodes CASSSETGLSGYTF. The V gene is TRBV7-9, the J gene TRBJ1-2; 7 positions match TRBD1. After removal of 4 bases from V and 7 bases from J, the junction contained 9 bases not matched to a gene. The CDR3 has 14 residues. Germline CDR1 and CDR2: SEHNR and FQNEAQ (reference sequence).

This clone was recorded once. V is TRBV11-2 and J is TRBJ2-1; TRBD2 aligns across 8 bases. Germline assignment: CDR1 SGHAT and CDR2 FQNNGV. The CDR3 length is 17 residues. Trimming cost V 0 bases and J 4 bases; bases outside gene matches: 8. CDR3 sequence reads: CASSLDLTAGGYNEQFF. CDR3 nucleotide sequence: TGTGCCAGCAGCTTAGATCTAACGGCGGGGGGTTACAATGAGCAGTTCTTC.

J is TRBJ1-4 and V is TRBV19; D is unresolved. Germline-derived CDR1 and CDR2 are LNHDA and SQIVND (reference sequence). Deletions cut 5 bases from V and 6 bases from J, with 10 bases between. The CDR3 spans 13 residues. CDR3 sequence reads: CASSRIEDEKLFF. In DNA form, the CDR3 reads TGTGCCAGTAGTCGGATAGAGGATGAAAAACTGTTTTTT.

This chain connects TRBV11-3 to TRBJ2-2, with 8 bases fitting TRBD2. CDR1 SGHNT and CDR2 YENEEA come from the germline V gene. V was clipped by 5 bases and J by 1 base; unmatched bases: 6. This CDR3 has 16 amino acids. The CDR3 here is CASSPRTSQNTGELFF. The DNA for the CDR3 is TGTGCCAGCAGCCCCCGGACTAGCCAGAACACCGGGGAGCTGTTTTTT.

This clone has a single count. The chain recombines TRBV2 with TRBJ2-3; D is tentatively TRBD1 or TRBD2 (5 bases each). This CDR3 contains 16 residues. Germline V gives CDR1 SNHLY, CDR2 FYNNEI. V lost 4 bases and J 0 bases, leaving 14 bases between the germline ends. The CDR3 DNA sequence: TGTGCCAGCAGTGCCGGGGCAGGTTTTAGCACAGATACGCAGTATTTT. Amino acid sequence: CASSAGAGFSTDTQYF.

The V gene is TRBV11-2, the J gene TRBJ1-3; D gene unclear. Deletions cut 4 bases from V and 4 bases from J, with 8 bases between. CDR3 length: 13 amino acids. CDR1 SGHAT and CDR2 FQNNGV come from the germline V gene. DNA of the CDR3: TGTGCCAGCAGCTCACAAGGGGGAAACACCATATATTTT. Its translation: CASSSQGGNTIYF.

The chain is built from TRBV19 and TRBJ2-4; D unclear. With 3 bases removed from V and 0 bases from J, the gap between germline ends came to 3 bases. CDR1 is LNHDA and CDR2 is SQIVND in the germline V gene (reference sequence). The CDR3 extends over 13 amino acids. CDR3 amino acids: CASSMQAKNIQYF. As DNA, the CDR3 is TGTGCCAGTAGTATGCAAGCCAAAAACATTCAGTACTTC.

The rearrangement joins TRBV6-6 to TRBJ2-7; D gene unclear. In germline, CDR1 is MNHNY, CDR2 SVGAGI (reference sequence). The CDR3 totals 13 residues. The V end lost 10 bases, the J end lost 2 bases, and 15 bases lay between the germline ends. CDR3 DNA sequence: TGTGCCACCCGCCCTGGAGAAGCCTACGAGCAGTACTTC. This sequence encodes CATRPGEAYEQYF.

The chain uses TRBV6-4 and TRBJ1-6; D call uncertain. Trimming removed 6 bases at V and 10 bases at J, with 28 bases between. The CDR3 consists of 18 residues. Germline-derived CDR1 and CDR2 are MRHNA and SNTAGT. CDR3 protein: CASRHLPRGVPKDSPLHF. The DNA of the CDR3 is TGTGCCAGCAGGCACCTCCCCCGGGGTGTCCCGAAGGACTCACCCCTCCACTTT.

The chain is built from TRBV5-6 and TRBJ2-7; D ambiguous. The CDR3 has 13 residues. Trimming took 4 bases from V and 0 from J, leaving 8 bases between them. Germline CDR1 SGHDT, CDR2 YYEEEE. The CDR3, as DNA: TGTGCCAGCAGCCGAATTAACTCCTACGAGCAGTACTTC. Translating it yields CASSRINSYEQYF.

The chain couples TRBV7-9 to TRBJ1-2; D is unresolved. Germline V gives CDR1 SEHNR, CDR2 FQNEAQ (reference sequence). V lost 0 bases, J lost 4 bases, and 18 bases lay in between. The CDR3 length is 17 residues. The CDR3 DNA reads as TGTGCCAGCAGCTTAGCCGAAGCCAGGACGGTGATCTATGGCTACACCTTC. Translated: CASSLAEARTVIYGYTF.

The chain couples TRBV27 to TRBJ2-1; D remains ambiguous. The CDR3 consists of 16 residues. Germline V gene data show CDR1 as MNHEY and CDR2 as SMNVEV (reference sequence). Trimming took 2 bases from V and 0 from J, leaving 11 bases between them. The CDR3 reads CASSLLGSVSYNEQFF. The CDR3 DNA sequence: TGTGCCAGCAGTTTACTGGGCAGTGTCTCCTACAATGAGCAGTTCTTC.

J is TRBJ2-3 and V is TRBV6-4; D gene ambiguous. Trimming removed 6 bases from V and 3 bases from J, with 10 bases in between. The V gene's germline CDR1 is MRHNA and CDR2 SNTAGT. The CDR3 length is 13 residues. The CDR3 DNA reads TGTGCCAGCAGCGCCGGTGGAACAGATACGCAGTATTTT. It is translated as CASSAGGTDTQYF.

On this clone itself: The same CDR3 can be traced to other DNA sequences in this sample. The rearrangement joins TRBV4-1 to TRBJ1-6; D is unresolved. Germline CDR1 and CDR2: MGHRA and YSYEKL. The length of the CDR3 is 13 residues. The V end lost 1 base, the J end lost 9 bases, and 7 bases lay between the germline ends. In DNA form, the CDR3 reads TGCGCCAGCAGCCAAGTTGAGGTTTCACCCCTCCACTTT. This translates into CASSQVEVSPLHF.

The V gene is TRBV9, the J gene TRBJ2-3; 7 bases align to TRBD1. The CDR3 consists of 16 residues. With V trimmed by 3 bases and J by 2 bases, 9 bases remained unmatched. From germline, CDR1 is SGDLS and CDR2 YYNGEE. The CDR3 DNA sequence: TGTGCCAGCAGCGCCTCCGGGACAGCAAACACAGATACGCAGTATTTT. It is translated as CASSASGTANTDTQYF.

The chain carries TRBV5-1 and TRBJ2-7, with 7 bases that match TRBD1. In germline, CDR1 is SGHRS, CDR2 YFSETQ. The CDR3 totals 14 residues. V shed 5 bases, J shed 2 bases, and the junction held 7 bases outside the gene matches. The CDR3 sequence: CASSGTAPTYEQYF. CDR3 nucleotides: TGCGCCAGCAGTGGGACAGCCCCTACCTACGAGCAGTACTTC.

The chain is built from TRBV19 and TRBJ1-5; D may be TRBD1 (6 bases). V was pared by 11 bases and J by 5 bases, with 13 bases between. This CDR3 is built from 12 residues. Germline CDR1 LNHDA, CDR2 SQIVND (reference sequence). The CDR3 is CASGRGYQPQHF. In DNA, the CDR3 is TGTGCCTCGGGCAGGGGATATCAGCCCCAGCATTTT. Full variable domain (remainder filled in from reference TRBV19 and TRBJ1-5): DGGITQSPKYLFRKEGQNVTLSCEQNLNHDAMYWYRQDPGQGLRLIYYSQIVNDFQKGDIAEGYSVSREKKESFPLTVTSAQKNPTAFYLCASGRGYQPQHFGDGTRLSIL.